This TCR beta chain was recorded in a study of beta chain features in type 1 diabetes. The sequenced template was cDNA made from the entire isolated RNA. Repertoires were generated with immunoSEQ multiplex PCR, while TCRdb's copy carries only in-frame clones and drops some. The sample holds about 190,000 clones, approximately 8% seen once. The study, taken as a whole, reports: Within each of all four CD4+ subsets, Type 1 diabetes patients had TCRB CDR3s that were moderately but significantly shorter.

The CDR3 extends over 15 amino acids. Trimming removed 1 base at V and 1 base at J, with 10 bases between. Germline CDR1 reads KGHSH; CDR2 reads LQKENI. A remark on this clone: The target antigen is unknown.

Sequenced input: central memory CD4+ T cells from blood. The sequence came from a woman in her forties with type 1 diabetes. The V call is TRBV18, the J call TRBJ1-1; tentatively, D is TRBD1 (5 bases). CDR3 bases: TGTGCCAGCTCACCACAGGGGACTCCGAACACTGAAGCTTTCTTT. Protein sequence: CASSPQGTPNTEAFF.